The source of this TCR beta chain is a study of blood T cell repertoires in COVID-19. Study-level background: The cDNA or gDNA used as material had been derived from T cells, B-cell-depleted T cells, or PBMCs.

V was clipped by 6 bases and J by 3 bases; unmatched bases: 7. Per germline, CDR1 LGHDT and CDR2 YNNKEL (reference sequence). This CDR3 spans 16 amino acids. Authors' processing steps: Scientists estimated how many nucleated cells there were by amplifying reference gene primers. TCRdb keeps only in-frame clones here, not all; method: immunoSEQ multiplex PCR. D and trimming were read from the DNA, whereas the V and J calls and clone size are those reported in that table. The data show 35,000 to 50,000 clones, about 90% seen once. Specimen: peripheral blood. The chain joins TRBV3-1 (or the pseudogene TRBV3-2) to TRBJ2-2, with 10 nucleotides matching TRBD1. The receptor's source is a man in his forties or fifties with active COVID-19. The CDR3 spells CASRETGGIHTGELFF. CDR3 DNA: TGTGCCAGCAGGGAGACAGGGGGCATCCACACCGGGGAGCTGTTTTTT.